This TCR beta chain is drawn from a study of T cells expressing NK-cell markers (dated by TCRdb to 2020 to 2021). Background for the entire study: About 8 donors provided sorted CD3+CD56+NKG2C+, CD3+CD56+NKG2C- and CD3+CD56-NKG2C+ T-cell subsets, whose TCR beta-chain repertoires were profiled. Of the eight sequenced donors, seven were found to be HCMV-seropositive and one was found to be HCMV-seronegative. All eight donors whose samples were sequenced were randomly selected healthy volunteers, three of them men and five women. Libraries were sequenced as 2 x 150 bp reads on Illumina HiSeq 2000/2500, MiSeq or NextSeq.

Overall study outcomes, separate from this receptor: In several donors, the dominant CD3+CD56+NKG2C+ clonotypes were found to rank among the top 10 CD8+ clonotypes and to make up about 1.0-7.0% of CD8+ T cells. Those dominant clonotypes were again the most abundant among CD3+CD56-NKG2C+ cells in a few donors, at about 25-65%. Whether the expanded NKG2C-expressing T cell clones were specific for HCMV antigens was left unclear.

To determine HCMV serostatus, a commercial ELISA kit was used to detect HCMV-specific IgG in serum. Ficoll density gradient centrifugation was used to isolate peripheral blood mononuclear cells from blood. A note on this clonotype: Its antigen remains undetermined.

CDR1 SGHRS and CDR2 YFSETQ were looked up in the germline V gene. The CDR3 starts with the cysteine, ends with the phenylalanine, and has 14 residues. Only the protein sequence is given. Reads for this sample came from an Illumina HiSeq 2000. The TCR beta cDNA libraries were made using 5'RACE template switching, a step that added both a universal primer site and unique molecular identifiers. Synthesis of cDNA was primed from the TCR beta constant segment and was followed by two consecutive PCR amplification steps. The authors' pipeline ran thus. MIGEC handled demultiplexing of the reads and grouping by UMI, while MiTCR was used to assemble and quantify clonotypes. To exclude erroneous sequences, any TCR cDNA sequence not supported by at least two reads was discarded. The tcR package was used for downstream repertoire analysis, and clonotypes were matched between fractions using CDR3 nucleotide sequence together with V segment. VDJmatch was used to annotate antigen specificity against VDJdb, with one amino acid substitution in CDR3 allowed. The reads went through TCRdb reprocessing, and each CDR3 protein sequence gets one entry with no DNA. The V and J calls here are based on TCRdb, not the publication. The table of this sample itemizes fewer than 550,000 distinct CDR3 sequences. In total, the top ten clones hold around 1.4% of the sample.

The sample consisted of blood T cells: a sorted CD56 or NKG2C T cell subset, CD4+ or CD8+ T cells, or bulk PBMC T cells (not recorded which). The chain is assembled from TRBV5-1 and TRBJ2-2. This clonotype originated in a woman between 50 and 59 years old in good health. Donor details come from another sample of the same person, matched by shared clones. The CDR3 corresponds to CASRRGVNTGELFF. Reference TRBV5-1 and TRBJ2-2 genes cover what lies past the CDR3, so the full variable domain is KAGVTQTPRYLIKTRGQQVTLSCSPISGHRSVSWYQQTPGQGLQFLFEYFSETQRNKGNFPGRFSGRQFSNSRSEMNVSTLELGDSALYLCASRRGVNTGELFFGEGSRLTVL.